A single sample gave rise to the 5 T cell receptor beta chains below, sequenced in a study of blood T cells in healthy people across ages. Next came a second PCR, run for about 6 to 12 cycles, which used a sample-barcoded 5' primer along with a J-beta primer mix. TCRdb reanalysed the 5' RACE reads using MiXCR and keeps one entry per CDR3 protein. Of 1.5 million to 2 million distinct CDR3 sequences in the sample, about 50% were seen once. Material for sequencing was blood. The origin of the receptors is a woman in her thirties or forties in good health.

The V gene is TRBV6-2 or TRBV6-3, the J gene TRBJ1-5; D possibly corresponds to TRBD1 (6 bases). Trimming removed 6 bases from V and 2 bases from J, with 14 bases in between. The length of the CDR3 is 15 residues. Germline V CDR1 and CDR2: MNHEY, SVGEGT. The CDR3 bases are TGTGCCAGCAGCCCCTCCGGACAGCGCAATCAGCCCCAGCATTTT. The encoded protein is CASSPSGQRNQPQHF.

The chain employs TRBV4-3 and TRBJ2-1; 14 bases are shared with TRBD2. In germline, CDR1 is LGHNA, CDR2 YSLEER. V shed 5 bases and J 9 bases; nucleotides not matched to a gene: 6. CDR3 length: 15 amino acids. The chain's CDR3 is CASSRLAGGPSEQFF. The CDR3 bases are TGCGCCAGCAGCAGACTAGCGGGGGGGCCAAGTGAGCAGTTCTTC.

The CDR3 reads CASSLRWGQNTEAFF. Written as DNA, the CDR3 is TGCGCCAGCAGCCTGAGGTGGGGGCAGAACACTGAAGCTTTCTTT. The chain couples TRBV5-1 to TRBJ1-1; a weak D match, TRBD1 (6 bases). Germline V gene sequence: CDR1 SGHRS, CDR2 YFSETQ. V gave up 4 bases and J gave up 1 base, with 14 bases separating them. The CDR3 is 15 residues long.

This clonotype was seen more than once but under ten times. The chain employs TRBV7-6 and TRBJ2-5; TRBD1 aligns across 8 bases. Trimming cost V 4 bases and J 4 bases; bases outside gene matches: 11. This CDR3 spans 16 amino acids. CDR1 is SGHVS and CDR2 is FNYEAQ in the germline V gene. CDR3 amino acids: CASSSEGQDGAETQYF. The CDR3 nucleotides are TGTGCCAGCAGCTCGGAGGGACAGGATGGGGCAGAGACCCAGTACTTC.

This clonotype turned up a few times. The CDR3 nucleotides are TGTGCCAGCAGCTTATCCCCCGGAACCTACGAGCAGTACTTC. Its protein is CASSLSPGTYEQYF. The chain carries TRBV11-2 and TRBJ2-7; D is undetermined. The germline V gene encodes CDR1 SGHAT and CDR2 FQNNGV. The CDR3 runs 14 residues. The V and J ends lost 2 bases and 2 bases respectively, with 10 bases between them.